Below, 15 T cell receptor beta chains from the same sample are listed, as sequenced in a study of beta chain features in type 1 diabetes. cDNA synthesis used the whole RNA isolate, giving expressed TCRB sequences. The data were produced by immunoSEQ multiplex PCR, yet TCRdb's version contains in-frame clones alone and is incomplete. The sample yields 630,000 or so clones, over 13% seen once. These receptors' antigens are unknown. Study results and limitations: In all four CD4+ subsets, TCRB CDR3 length was significantly, moderately reduced in type 1 diabetes.

The specimen was naive CD4+ T cells from blood. These TCRs come from a young man with type 1 diabetes.

J is TRBJ1-4 and V is TRBV5-1; 9 bases are shared with TRBD1. Germline loops: CDR1 SGHRS, CDR2 YFSETQ. V shed 6 bases and J 5 bases; nucleotides not matched to a gene: 5. The CDR3 is 14 amino acids. The CDR3 sequence: CASTLQGANEKLFF. The CDR3, as DNA: TGCGCCAGCACCTTACAGGGGGCGAATGAAAAACTGTTTTTT.

The chain links TRBV5-1 to TRBJ2-7; D ambiguous. V was shortened by 0 bases and J by 4 bases, with 14 bases between the two germline ends. The CDR3 length is 15 residues. CDR1 and CDR2 (germline): SGHRS, YFSETQ. CDR3 nucleotides: TGCGCCAGCAGCTTGGGGCAGCCTCTAATGTACGAGCAGTACTTC. Its translation is CASSLGQPLMYEQYF.

For the CDR3, the DNA is TGTGCCAGCCGGAGGGGCGATGAGCAGTTCTTC. Translated: CASRRGDEQFF. This chain joins TRBV6-5 and TRBJ2-1, with D possibly matching TRBD2 (6 bases). V was shortened by 8 bases and J by 8 bases, with 10 bases between the two germline ends. The CDR3 contains 11 residues. In germline, CDR1 is MNHEY, CDR2 SVGAGI.

This clone was observed a handful of times. The V call is TRBV6-5, the J call TRBJ2-7, with 7 positions matching TRBD1. The CDR3 sequence is 16 residues long. In germline, CDR1 is MNHEY, CDR2 SVGAGI. V lost 0 bases and J lost 2; bases outside the gene matches: 7. Here the CDR3 DNA reads TGTGCCAGCAGTTACTCAATCCGGGACAGTGCCTACGAGCAGTACTTC. Translation gives CASSYSIRDSAYEQYF.

The CDR3 DNA reads TGTGCCAGCAGCGTAGATCAGGATTCACCCCTCCACTTT. Translated: CASSVDQDSPLHF. J is TRBJ1-6 and V is TRBV9; D remains ambiguous. Germline CDR1 SGDLS, CDR2 YYNGEE. V lost 0 bases and J 8 bases, leaving 6 bases between the germline ends. CDR3 length: 13 residues.

The rearrangement uses TRBV11-1 and TRBJ2-5; D possibly corresponds to TRBD2 (5 bases). Looked up from germline, CDR1 is SGHAT and CDR2 is FQDESV (reference sequence). The CDR3 covers 13 residues. Trimming left V 3 bases short and J 3 bases short, with 8 bases between. The CDR3 DNA reads as TGTGCCAGCAGCTTTTCGCGGGAAGAGACCCAGTACTTC. Translation gives CASSFSREETQYF.

This clone was counted a few times. The chain uses TRBV18 and TRBJ1-2, with 8 positions matching TRBD1. The CDR3 covers 16 residues. V shed 0 bases and J 2 bases; nucleotides not matched to a gene: 5. Germline lookup yields CDR1 KGHSH and CDR2 LQKENI. In DNA form, the CDR3 reads TGTGCCAGCTCACCACCGGGACAGGAACTAAACTATGGCTACACCTTC. Translation gives CASSPPGQELNYGYTF.

The sample holds a few counts of this clone. The chain uses TRBV25-1 and TRBJ1-2, with 10 bases that match TRBD1. The CDR3 is made up of 17 amino acids. Germline-derived CDR1 and CDR2 are MGHDK and SYGVNS. Trimming at V came to 5 bases and at J to 2 bases, leaving 11 bases not matched to a gene. CDR3 in amino acids: CASSSPQGTGENYGYTF. The DNA for the CDR3 is TGTGCCAGCAGTAGCCCACAGGGGACAGGGGAGAACTATGGCTACACCTTC.

V usage is TRBV29-1 and J usage is TRBJ2-3; a possible D gene is TRBD2 (5 bases). The CDR3 is 13 amino acids. Germline assignment: CDR1 SQVTM and CDR2 ANQGSEA. This chain's CDR3 is CISRERGTDTQYF. DNA for the CDR3: TGCATTTCTAGGGAGAGAGGCACAGATACGCAGTATTTT.

This clone was found a few times. This rearrangement joins TRBV9 to TRBJ1-3; no firm D call. The V end lost 1 base, the J end lost 2 bases, and 7 bases lay between the germline ends. In germline, CDR1 is SGDLS, CDR2 YYNGEE. The CDR3 is 14 residues long. The CDR3 coding sequence is TGTGCCAGCAGCGTATACGGGGCTGGAAACACCATATATTTT. Translation: CASSVYGAGNTIYF.

CDR3 sequence reads: CAIEGQGKDTQYF. The CDR3 nucleotides are TGTGCCATCGAGGGACAGGGGAAAGATACGCAGTATTTT. J is TRBJ2-3 and V is TRBV10-3, with 10 bases fitting TRBD1. CDR1 is ENHRY and CDR2 is SYGVKD in the germline V gene. The CDR3 has 13 amino acids. Trimming took 8 bases from V and 5 from J; bases not matched to a gene: 4.

This clone showed up just a few times. The sample holds other DNA sequences that translate to the same CDR3. J is TRBJ1-2 and V is TRBV30; TRBD1 might be the D (5 bases). The CDR3 is 16 amino acids. CDR1 and CDR2 (germline): GTSNPN, SVGIG (reference sequence). The germline V and J ends were trimmed by 3 bases and 1 base, with 18 bases remaining between them. The CDR3 loop is CAWSARAGDLNYGYTF. CDR3 DNA: TGTGCCTGGAGCGCGCGGGCGGGGGACCTTAACTATGGCTACACCTTC.

The chain uses TRBV7-2 and TRBJ2-7; 9 nucleotides line up with TRBD2. This CDR3 is built from 15 residues. V gave up 1 base and J gave up 6 bases; unmatched junction bases: 7. Germline loops: CDR1 SGHTA, CDR2 FQGNSA. The CDR3 coding sequence is TGTGCCAGCAGCTTAGGGGGCGGGAGGGCCTCCGAGCAGTACTTC. Its translation: CASSLGGGRASEQYF.

V gene TRBV9 combines with J gene TRBJ1-2; 8 bases line up with TRBD1. V gave up 1 base and J gave up 3 bases; unmatched junction bases: 2. Germline V gives CDR1 SGDLS, CDR2 YYNGEE. The CDR3 covers 14 residues. The CDR3 sequence: CASSVTGGDYGYTF. The CDR3 DNA is TGTGCCAGCAGCGTAACAGGGGGGGACTATGGCTACACCTTC.

The gene calls are TRBV30 and TRBJ1-4; TRBD1 is a possible D gene (6 bases). Trimming took off 2 bases at V and 2 bases at J, with 12 bases between the two ends. The CDR3 extends over 15 amino acids. CDR1 is GTSNPN and CDR2 is SVGIG in the germline V gene (reference sequence). CDR3 nucleotide sequence: TGTGCCTGGAGTCGGCAGGGGAGGACTAATGAAAAACTGTTTTTT. Protein product: CAWSRQGRTNEKLFF.